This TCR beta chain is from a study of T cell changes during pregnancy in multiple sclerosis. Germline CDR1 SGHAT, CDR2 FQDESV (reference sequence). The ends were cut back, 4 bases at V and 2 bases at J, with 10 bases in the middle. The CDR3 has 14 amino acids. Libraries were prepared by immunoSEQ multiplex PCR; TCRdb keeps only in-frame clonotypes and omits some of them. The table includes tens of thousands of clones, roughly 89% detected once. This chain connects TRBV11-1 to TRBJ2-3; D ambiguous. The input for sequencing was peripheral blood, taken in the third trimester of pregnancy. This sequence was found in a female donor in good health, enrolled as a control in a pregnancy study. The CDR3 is CASSSWQATDTQYF. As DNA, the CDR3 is TGTGCCAGCAGCTCCTGGCAGGCCACAGATACGCAGTATTTT. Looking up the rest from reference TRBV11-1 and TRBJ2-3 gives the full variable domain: EAEVAQSPRYKITEKSQAVAFWCDPISGHATLYWYRQILGQGPELLVQFQDESVVDDSQLPKDRFSAERLKGVDSTLKIQPAELGDSAMYLCASSSWQATDTQYFGPGTRLTVL.